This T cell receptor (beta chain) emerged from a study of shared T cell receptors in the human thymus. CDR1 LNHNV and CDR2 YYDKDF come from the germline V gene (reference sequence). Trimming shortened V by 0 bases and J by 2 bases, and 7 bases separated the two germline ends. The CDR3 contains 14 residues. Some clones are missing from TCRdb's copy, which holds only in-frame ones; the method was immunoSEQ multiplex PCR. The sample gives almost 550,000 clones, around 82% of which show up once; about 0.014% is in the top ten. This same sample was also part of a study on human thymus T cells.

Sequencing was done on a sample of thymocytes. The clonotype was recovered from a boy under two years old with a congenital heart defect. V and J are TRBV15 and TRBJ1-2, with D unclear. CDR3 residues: CATSREIMNYGYTF. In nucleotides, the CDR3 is TGTGCCACCAGCAGAGAAATCATGAACTATGGCTACACCTTC.